The 30 T cell receptor beta chains below come from one sample, sequenced in a study of STAT5B mutations in CD4+ large granular lymphocyte leukemia. Some clones are missing from TCRdb's copy, which holds only in-frame ones; the method was immunoSEQ multiplex PCR. In the table there are 20,000 to 25,000 clones, approximately 80% of which are singletons. Specimen: CD4+ T cells from blood buffy coats. The origin of the receptors is a human donor in good health.

This clone showed up just a few times. CDR3: CASSLGGSSGPYQETQYF. DNA for the CDR3: TGTGCCAGCAGTTTGGGGGGGAGTAGCGGGCCGTACCAAGAGACCCAGTACTTC. The V call is TRBV28, the J call TRBJ2-5, with TRBD2 matching 7 bases. The CDR3 has 18 amino acids. V was pared by 3 bases and J by 0 bases, with 13 bases of the junction left unmatched. Germline CDR1 and CDR2: MDHEN and SYDVKM.

The genes are TRBV27 and TRBJ2-1; D is unresolved. Trimming removed 0 bases at V and 4 bases at J, with 10 bases between. This CDR3 is built from 15 residues. Per germline, CDR1 MNHEY and CDR2 SMNVEV (reference sequence). The CDR3 here is CASSLSSVRYNEQFF. In DNA, the CDR3 is TGTGCCAGCAGTTTATCATCGGTTAGGTACAATGAGCAGTTCTTC.

The V and J genes are TRBV4-1 and TRBJ1-4; 8 bases line up with TRBD1. Trimming cost V 4 bases and J 7 bases; bases outside gene matches: 8. The CDR3 consists of 15 residues. Germline values: CDR1 MGHRA, CDR2 YSYEKL. The CDR3 DNA sequence: TGCGCCAGCAGCCTAATAGGGACAGGAGGTGAAAAACTGTTTTTT. Its translation is CASSLIGTGGEKLFF.

This clone was found once. The junction differs from germline at one of its ends, possibly a read error. The genes are TRBV2 and TRBJ2-7; tentatively, D is TRBD1 (5 bases). The CDR3 has 16 amino acids. Germline lookup yields CDR1 SNHLY and CDR2 FYNNEI. The CDR3, as DNA: TGTGCCAGCAGACTCAGATTCACAGGTCCCTCCCACGAGCAGTACTTC. Translated, it gives CASRLRFTGPSHEQYF.

This clone was observed a single time. This chain joins TRBV5-1 and TRBJ2-2; D is ambiguous. V was clipped by 4 bases and J by 5 bases, with 12 bases between them. There are 14 residues in the CDR3. Germline CDR1 and CDR2: SGHRS and YFSETQ. In nucleotides, the CDR3 is TGCGCCAGCAGCGCCGGGCCATTTACCGGGGAGCTGTTTTTT. Residues: CASSAGPFTGELFF. Full variable domain (outside the CDR3, taken from reference TRBV5-1 and TRBJ2-2): KAGVTQTPRYLIKTRGQQVTLSCSPISGHRSVSWYQQTPGQGLQFLFEYFSETQRNKGNFPGRFSGRQFSNSRSEMNVSTLELGDSALYLCASSAGPFTGELFFGEGSRLTVL.

The chain has TRBV18 and TRBJ1-3, with D possibly matching TRBD1 (5 bases). The ends were cut back, 3 bases at V and 0 bases at J, with 15 bases in the middle. This CDR3 spans 17 amino acids. Germline V CDR1 and CDR2: KGHSH, LQKENI. DNA of the CDR3: TGTGCCAGCTCACCTACAGGAAAGAGCCGCTCTGGAAACACCATATATTTT. It encodes CASSPTGKSRSGNTIYF. Using reference TRBV18 and TRBJ1-3 for the parts outside the CDR3, the full variable domain is NAGVMQNPRHLVRRRGQEARLRCSPMKGHSHVYWYRQLPEEGLKFMVYLQKENIIDESGMPKERFSAEFPKEGPSILRIQQVVRGDSAAYFCASSPTGKSRSGNTIYFGEGSWLTVV.

The rearrangement links TRBV11-3 to TRBJ2-5; 8 bases fit TRBD1. V lost 5 bases to trimming and J lost 4 bases; unmatched junction nucleotides: 18. Germline V gene data show CDR1 as SGHNT and CDR2 as YENEEA. CDR3 length: 18 residues. CDR3 DNA: TGTGCCAGCAGCAAGGGACAGGCGAGTCCGGGACGTGGAGAGACCCAGTACTTC. Translated: CASSKGQASPGRGETQYF.

The chain carries TRBV5-8 and TRBJ1-5; D unresolved. Germline CDR1 and CDR2: SGHTS and YDEGEE. The CDR3 has 15 residues. V dropped 0 bases and J dropped 0 bases, with 7 bases sitting between them. This CDR3 reads CASSLDGYSNQPQHF. The DNA for the CDR3 is TGTGCCAGCAGCTTGGACGGATATAGCAATCAGCCCCAGCATTTT.

The chain joins TRBV18 to TRBJ2-7; 8 positions match TRBD1. Germline V CDR1 and CDR2: KGHSH, LQKENI. V shed 6 bases, J shed 7 bases, and the junction held 8 bases outside the gene matches. The CDR3 is 13 residues long. The chain's CDR3 is CASSRPDRGEQYF. The CDR3 DNA is TGTGCCAGCTCCCGCCCCGACAGGGGAGAGCAGTACTTC.

The rearrangement links TRBV6-6 to TRBJ2-7; 7 nucleotides align to TRBD1. Germline assignment: CDR1 MNHNY and CDR2 SVGAGI (reference sequence). V gave up 6 bases and J gave up 2 bases; unmatched junction bases: 7. The length of the CDR3 is 14 residues. This CDR3 reads CASRTTGLAYEQYF. As DNA, the CDR3 is TGTGCCAGCAGAACGACAGGGCTCGCCTACGAGCAGTACTTC.

V and J are TRBV15 and TRBJ2-7; the match to TRBD2 covers 8 bases. The CDR3 consists of 14 residues. Trimming took 0 bases from V and 6 from J; bases not matched to a gene: 4. Germline lookup yields CDR1 LNHNV and CDR2 YYDKDF (reference sequence). DNA for the CDR3: TGTGCCACCAGCAGAGATATCGGGACTAGCGAGCAGTACTTC. As protein: CATSRDIGTSEQYF.

This chain links TRBV11-2 with TRBJ2-3; 14 bases are shared with TRBD2. This CDR3 comprises 15 residues. Trimming at V came to 5 bases and at J to 8 bases, leaving 6 bases not matched to a gene. Looked up from germline, CDR1 is SGHAT and CDR2 is FQNNGV. The CDR3 bases are TGTGCCAGCAGCCCGGGACTAGCGGGAGCGGGTACGCAGTATTTT. Translating gives CASSPGLAGAGTQYF.

There are a few counts of this clone. This chain uses TRBV2 with TRBJ1-3; 9 bases are a match to TRBD1. CDR1 and CDR2 from the germline V gene are SNHLY and FYNNEI. V shed 8 bases, J shed 0 bases, and the junction held 5 bases outside the gene matches. This CDR3 has 15 residues. The CDR3 reads CASHLTGGSGNTIYF. The CDR3 DNA is TGTGCCAGCCACTTGACAGGGGGCTCTGGAAACACCATATATTTT.

The J gene is TRBJ2-1, the V gene TRBV7-9, with TRBD2 matching over 8 bases. Germline trimming cut 1 base from V and 4 bases from J; bases unmatched to any gene: 0. The CDR3 is 14 residues long. Germline lookup yields CDR1 SEHNR and CDR2 FQNEAQ (reference sequence). The CDR3 spells CASSLGLAYNEQFF. The DNA of the CDR3 is TGTGCCAGCAGCTTAGGACTAGCGTACAATGAGCAGTTCTTC. Looking up the rest from reference TRBV7-9 and TRBJ2-1 gives the full variable domain: DTGVSQNPRHKITKRGQNVTFRCDPISEHNRLYWYRQTLGQGPEFLTYFQNEAQLEKSRLLSDRFSAERPKGSFSTLEIQRTEQGDSAMYLCASSLGLAYNEQFFGPGTRLTVL.

The V gene is TRBV5-4, the J gene TRBJ2-1; 11 nucleotides align to TRBD2. V lost 0 bases, J lost 7 bases, and 3 bases stayed unmatched. The length of the CDR3 is 15 residues. Germline lookup yields CDR1 SGHNT and CDR2 YYREEE (reference sequence). CDR3 loop: CASSLDTSGSNEQFF. In DNA form, the CDR3 reads TGTGCCAGCAGCTTGGATACTAGCGGGAGTAATGAGCAGTTCTTC.

The chain employs TRBV5-1 and TRBJ1-1; D remains ambiguous. Trimming left V 5 bases short and J 8 bases short, with 19 bases between. This CDR3 region has 14 residues. The germline gives CDR1 SGHRS, CDR2 YFSETQ. The CDR3 DNA reads as TGCGCCAGCAGTTCTGGTTCAACGAAGAAGGAAGCTTTCTTT. It encodes CASSSGSTKKEAFF.

This clone occurred once. This chain uses TRBV7-8 with TRBJ1-2, with D maybe TRBD1 (5 bases). The V end lost 5 bases, the J end lost 7 bases, and 17 bases lay between the germline ends. CDR1 and CDR2 (germline): SGHVS, FQNEAQ. CDR3 size: 14 residues. The CDR3 reads CASSRDPTVGGYTF. Here the CDR3 DNA reads TGTGCCAGCAGCCGGGACCCAACGGTGGGTGGCTACACCTTC.

This chain links TRBV4-1 with TRBJ1-4; weak D call: TRBD1 (5 bases). Trimming took off 1 base at V and 3 bases at J, with 12 bases between the two ends. The CDR3 consists of 16 residues. The V gene's germline CDR1 is MGHRA and CDR2 YSYEKL. Here the CDR3 reads CASSQGSGDSNEKLFF. DNA for the CDR3: TGCGCCAGCAGCCAAGGGTCGGGGGATTCTAATGAAAAACTGTTTTTT.

This clone was observed a single time. This rearrangement joins TRBV19 to TRBJ2-3; D is unclear. This CDR3 has 16 residues. Trimming cost V 4 bases and J 4 bases, with 18 bases left between them. Germline V gene lookup returns CDR1 LNHDA and CDR2 SQIVND (reference sequence). CDR3: CASSTNYAPVADTQYF. CDR3 DNA: TGTGCCAGTAGTACAAATTATGCCCCCGTCGCAGATACGCAGTATTTT.

The chain is built from TRBV5-4 and TRBJ2-5; 7 nucleotides align to TRBD2. Germline V gene sequence: CDR1 SGHNT, CDR2 YYREEE (reference sequence). Losses at the gene ends were 1 base for V and 5 bases for J; bases not matched to a gene: 5. The CDR3 runs 14 residues. The CDR3 nucleotides are TGTGCCAGCAGCTTGAAGCGGGATGCGGAGACCCAGTACTTC. It translates to CASSLKRDAETQYF.

CDR3 DNA sequence: TGTGCCAGCAGGGGAGTTGGCATTTACAATGAGCAGTTCTTC. Its translation is CASRGVGIYNEQFF. The chain combines TRBV2 with TRBJ2-1; possible D gene TRBD2, 5 bases. The CDR3 length is 14 residues. CDR1 SNHLY and CDR2 FYNNEI come from the germline V gene. The V gene lost 6 bases and the J gene lost 4 bases, with 13 bases spanning the gap.

The CDR3, as DNA: TGTGCCAGCCGATTAGGGGGTAGCTTTGACGAGCAGTACTTC. This sequence encodes CASRLGGSFDEQYF. This sequence joins TRBV6-5 and TRBJ2-7; a weak D match, TRBD1 (6 bases). This CDR3 has 14 residues. CDR1 and CDR2 (germline): MNHEY, SVGAGI. The germline V and J ends were trimmed by 8 bases and 5 bases, with 19 bases remaining between them.

The chain combines TRBV11-3 with TRBJ1-1, with D possibly TRBD1 on 5 matching bases. CDR1 and CDR2 (germline): SGHNT, YENEEA. V dropped 2 bases and J dropped 5 bases, with 6 bases sitting between them. This CDR3 has 12 amino acids. Here the CDR3 DNA reads TGTGCCAGCAGCTTAAGACAGACTGAAGCTTTCTTT. This sequence encodes CASSLRQTEAFF.

CDR3 DNA: TGCGCCAGCAGCTTGCAGGGGCTCGGTAATTCACCCCTCCACTTT. Residues: CASSLQGLGNSPLHF. The chain combines TRBV5-1 with TRBJ1-6; the D gene is possibly TRBD1 (6 bases). Between the trimmed V and J ends, which lost 1 base and 6 bases, there was a span of 11 bases. Germline loops: CDR1 SGHRS, CDR2 YFSETQ. The CDR3 runs to 15 residues.

This clone was recorded once. The rearrangement uses TRBV5-1 and TRBJ1-5, with D tentatively TRBD1 (6 bases). The germline V gene encodes CDR1 SGHRS and CDR2 YFSETQ. Trimming cost V 4 bases and J 6 bases, with 17 bases left between them. The CDR3 length is 15 residues. The CDR3 protein is CASSPSPGEVQPQHF. DNA for the CDR3: TGCGCCAGCAGCCCCAGCCCAGGGGAGGTTCAGCCCCAGCATTTT. The full variable domain, in which reference TRBV5-1 and TRBJ1-5 provide the parts outside the CDR3, is KAGVTQTPRYLIKTRGQQVTLSCSPISGHRSVSWYQQTPGQGLQFLFEYFSETQRNKGNFPGRFSGRQFSNSRSEMNVSTLELGDSALYLCASSPSPGEVQPQHFGDGTRLSIL.

V gene TRBV7-9 combines with J gene TRBJ2-7; D is possibly TRBD2 (7 bases). The CDR3 length is 16 residues. Germline V gives CDR1 SEHNR, CDR2 FQNEAQ (reference sequence). V lost 5 bases and J 2 bases, leaving 19 bases between the germline ends. CDR3 DNA: TGTGCCAGCAGCCCCCGGGGGGCGGGAGAGGCCTACGAGCAGTACTTC. Translation gives CASSPRGAGEAYEQYF.

This clone was seen a few times. The chain joins TRBV6-5 to TRBJ1-5; TRBD1 matches at 7 bases. Losses at the gene ends were 10 bases for V and 7 bases for J; bases not matched to a gene: 7. This CDR3 region has 12 residues. Germline V CDR1 and CDR2: MNHEY, SVGAGI. CDR3 DNA sequence: TGTGCCACCGGACAGGAGGGACAGCCCCAGCATTTT. It specifies CATGQEGQPQHF.

The chain has TRBV6-1 and TRBJ1-2; the D is unclear. V lost 4 bases and J 5 bases, leaving 8 bases between the germline ends. This CDR3 is 12 amino acids long. CDR1 is MNHNS, CDR2 SASEGT, per germline. The CDR3 spells CASSGPFYGYTF. For the CDR3, the DNA is TGTGCCAGCAGTGGTCCCTTTTATGGCTACACCTTC.

The V and J genes are TRBV19 and TRBJ2-5; 7 nucleotides match TRBD1. V shed 4 bases and J 1 base; nucleotides not matched to a gene: 3. The germline CDR1 and CDR2 sequences are LNHDA and SQIVND (reference sequence). The CDR3 is made up of 14 amino acids. The CDR3 loop is CASSTRQGQETQYF. As DNA, the CDR3 is TGTGCCAGTAGTACTAGACAGGGCCAAGAGACCCAGTACTTC. The whole variable domain, filled in from reference TRBV19 and TRBJ2-5, reads DGGITQSPKYLFRKEGQNVTLSCEQNLNHDAMYWYRQDPGQGLRLIYYSQIVNDFQKGDIAEGYSVSREKKESFPLTVTSAQKNPTAFYLCASSTRQGQETQYFGPGTRLLVL.

There are a few counts of this clone. CDR3 loop: CASSIVAGLSEAFF. The CDR3 bases are TGTGCCAGTAGTATAGTCGCGGGATTAAGTGAAGCTTTCTTT. This chain joins TRBV19 and TRBJ1-1, with D uncertain. Germline CDR1 reads LNHDA; CDR2 reads SQIVND (reference sequence). The CDR3 is 14 amino acids. The V and J ends lost 1 base and 7 bases respectively, with 13 bases between them.